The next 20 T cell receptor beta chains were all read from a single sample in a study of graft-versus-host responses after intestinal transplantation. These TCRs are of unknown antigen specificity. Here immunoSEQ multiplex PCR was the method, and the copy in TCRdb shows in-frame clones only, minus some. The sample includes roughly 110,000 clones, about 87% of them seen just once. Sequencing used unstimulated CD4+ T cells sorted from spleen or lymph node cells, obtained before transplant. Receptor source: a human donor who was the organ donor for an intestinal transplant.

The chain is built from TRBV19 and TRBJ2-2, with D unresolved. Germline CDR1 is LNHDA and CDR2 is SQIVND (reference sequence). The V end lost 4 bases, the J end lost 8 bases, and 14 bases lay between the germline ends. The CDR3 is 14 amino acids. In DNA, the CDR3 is TGTGCCAGTAGTAGCCCGACCCCTTCTGGGGAGCTGTTTTTT. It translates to CASSSPTPSGELFF.

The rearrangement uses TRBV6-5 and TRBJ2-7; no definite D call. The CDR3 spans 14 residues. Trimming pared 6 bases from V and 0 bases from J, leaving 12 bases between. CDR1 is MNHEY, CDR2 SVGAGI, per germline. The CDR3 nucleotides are TGTGCCAGCAGCGTAGCCTGGGGCTCCTACGAGCAGTACTTC. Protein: CASSVAWGSYEQYF.

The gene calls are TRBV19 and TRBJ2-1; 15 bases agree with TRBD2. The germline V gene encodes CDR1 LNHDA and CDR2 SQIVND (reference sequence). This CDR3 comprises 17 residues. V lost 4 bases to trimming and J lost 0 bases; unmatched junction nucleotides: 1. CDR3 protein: CASSRTSGRGSYNEQFF. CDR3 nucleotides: TGTGCCAGTAGTAGGACTAGCGGGAGGGGCTCCTACAATGAGCAGTTCTTC.

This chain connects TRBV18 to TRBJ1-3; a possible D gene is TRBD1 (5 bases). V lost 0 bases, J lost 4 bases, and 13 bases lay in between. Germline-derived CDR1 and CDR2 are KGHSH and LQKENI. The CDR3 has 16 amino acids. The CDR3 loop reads CASSPPGGYSGNTIYF. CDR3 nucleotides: TGTGCCAGCTCACCACCGGGGGGATACTCCGGAAACACCATATATTTT.

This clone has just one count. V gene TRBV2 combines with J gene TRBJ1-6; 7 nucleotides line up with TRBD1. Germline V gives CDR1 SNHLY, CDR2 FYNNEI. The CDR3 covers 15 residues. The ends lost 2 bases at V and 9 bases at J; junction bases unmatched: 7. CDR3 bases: TGTGCCAGCAGTGAATATTCAGGGGGAGTTTCACCCCTCCACTTT. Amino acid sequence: CASSEYSGGVSPLHF.

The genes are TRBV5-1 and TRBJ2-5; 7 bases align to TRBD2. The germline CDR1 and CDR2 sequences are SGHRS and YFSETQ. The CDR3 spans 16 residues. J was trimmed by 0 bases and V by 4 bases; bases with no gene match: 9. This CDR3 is CASSPSSGAYQETQYF. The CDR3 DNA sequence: TGCGCCAGCAGCCCCTCGAGCGGGGCCTACCAAGAGACCCAGTACTTC. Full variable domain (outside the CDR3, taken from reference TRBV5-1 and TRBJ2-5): KAGVTQTPRYLIKTRGQQVTLSCSPISGHRSVSWYQQTPGQGLQFLFEYFSETQRNKGNFPGRFSGRQFSNSRSEMNVSTLELGDSALYLCASSPSSGAYQETQYFGPGTRLLVL.

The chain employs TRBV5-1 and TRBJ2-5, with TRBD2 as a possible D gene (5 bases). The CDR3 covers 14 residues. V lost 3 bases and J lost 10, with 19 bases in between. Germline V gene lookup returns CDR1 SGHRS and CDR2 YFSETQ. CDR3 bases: TGCGCCAGCAGCTCTGGACGGTTCCTGGAGGACCAGTACTTC. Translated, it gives CASSSGRFLEDQYF. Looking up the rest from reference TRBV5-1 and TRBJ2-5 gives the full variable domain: KAGVTQTPRYLIKTRGQQVTLSCSPISGHRSVSWYQQTPGQGLQFLFEYFSETQRNKGNFPGRFSGRQFSNSRSEMNVSTLELGDSALYLCASSSGRFLEDQYFGPGTRLLVL.

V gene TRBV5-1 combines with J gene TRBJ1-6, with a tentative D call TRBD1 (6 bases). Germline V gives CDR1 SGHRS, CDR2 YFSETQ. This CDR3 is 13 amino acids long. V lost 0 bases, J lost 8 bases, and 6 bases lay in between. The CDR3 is CASSLDRDSPLHF. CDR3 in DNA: TGCGCCAGCAGCTTGGACAGGGATTCACCCCTCCACTTT.

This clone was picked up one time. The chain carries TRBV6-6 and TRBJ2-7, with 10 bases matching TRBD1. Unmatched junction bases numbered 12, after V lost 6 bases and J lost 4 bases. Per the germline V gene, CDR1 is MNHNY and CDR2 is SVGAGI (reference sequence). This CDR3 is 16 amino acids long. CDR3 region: CASRRDRGQQGYEQYF. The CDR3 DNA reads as TGTGCCAGCAGGAGAGACAGGGGGCAACAGGGTTACGAGCAGTACTTC.

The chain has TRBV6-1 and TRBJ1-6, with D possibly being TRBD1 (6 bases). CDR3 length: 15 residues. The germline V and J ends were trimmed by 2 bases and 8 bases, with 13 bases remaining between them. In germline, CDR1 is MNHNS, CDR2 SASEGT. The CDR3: CASSELGRGDSPLHF. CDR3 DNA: TGTGCCAGCAGTGAATTAGGGAGGGGGGATTCACCCCTCCACTTT.

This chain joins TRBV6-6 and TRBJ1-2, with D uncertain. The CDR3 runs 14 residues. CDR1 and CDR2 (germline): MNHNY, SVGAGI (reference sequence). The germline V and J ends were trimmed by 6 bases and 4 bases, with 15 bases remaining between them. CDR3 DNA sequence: TGTGCCAGCAGCAACCTGGTGGAGGCCTATGGCTACACCTTC. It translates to CASSNLVEAYGYTF.

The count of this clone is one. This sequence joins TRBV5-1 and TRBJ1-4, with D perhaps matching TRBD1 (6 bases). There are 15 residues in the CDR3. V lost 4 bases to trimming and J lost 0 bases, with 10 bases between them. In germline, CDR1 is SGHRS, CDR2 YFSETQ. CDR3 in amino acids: CASSRGTATNEKLFF. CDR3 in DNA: TGCGCCAGCAGCAGGGGGACTGCAACTAATGAAAAACTGTTTTTT.

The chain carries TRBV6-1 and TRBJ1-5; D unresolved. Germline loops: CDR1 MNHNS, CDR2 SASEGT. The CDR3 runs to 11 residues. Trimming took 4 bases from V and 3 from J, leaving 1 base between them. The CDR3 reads CASSANQPQHF. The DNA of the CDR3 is TGTGCCAGCAGTGCCAATCAGCCCCAGCATTTT.

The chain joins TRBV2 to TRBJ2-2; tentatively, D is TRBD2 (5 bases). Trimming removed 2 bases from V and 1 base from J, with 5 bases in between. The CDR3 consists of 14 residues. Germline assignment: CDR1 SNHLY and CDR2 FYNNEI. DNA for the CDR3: TGTGCCAGCAGTGAACGGGGGAACACCGGGGAGCTGTTTTTT. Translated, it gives CASSERGNTGELFF.

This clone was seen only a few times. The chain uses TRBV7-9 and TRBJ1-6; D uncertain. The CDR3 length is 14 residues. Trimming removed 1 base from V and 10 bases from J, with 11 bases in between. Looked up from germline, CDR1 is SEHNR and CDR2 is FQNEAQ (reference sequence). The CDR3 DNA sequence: TGTGCCAGCAGCTTAGAACCGTTGGGGTCACCCCTCCACTTT. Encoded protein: CASSLEPLGSPLHF.

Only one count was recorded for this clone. CDR3 residues: CASSRAGASYNEQFF. CDR3 coding DNA: TGTGCCAGCAGCCGAGCGGGGGCCTCCTACAATGAGCAGTTCTTC. This rearrangement joins TRBV5-8 to TRBJ2-1, with TRBD2 matching over 8 bases. Germline CDR1 reads SGHTS; CDR2 reads YDEGEE. This CDR3 spans 15 amino acids. J gave up 0 bases and V 4 bases, and 3 bases lay outside the gene matches.

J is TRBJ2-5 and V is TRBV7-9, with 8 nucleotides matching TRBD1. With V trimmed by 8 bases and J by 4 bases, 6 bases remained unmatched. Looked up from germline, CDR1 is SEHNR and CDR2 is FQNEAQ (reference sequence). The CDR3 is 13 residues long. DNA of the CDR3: TGTGCCAGCCGACGACAGGGGCGAGAGACCCAGTACTTC. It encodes CASRRQGRETQYF.

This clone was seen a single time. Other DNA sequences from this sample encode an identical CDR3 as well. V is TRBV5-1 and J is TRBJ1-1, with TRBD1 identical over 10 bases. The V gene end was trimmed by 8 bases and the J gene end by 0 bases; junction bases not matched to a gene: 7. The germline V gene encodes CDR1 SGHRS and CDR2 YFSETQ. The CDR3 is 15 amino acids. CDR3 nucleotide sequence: TGCGCCAGTAGCCGGGACAGGGGTATGAACACTGAAGCTTTCTTT. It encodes CASSRDRGMNTEAFF. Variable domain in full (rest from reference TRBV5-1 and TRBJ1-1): KAGVTQTPRYLIKTRGQQVTLSCSPISGHRSVSWYQQTPGQGLQFLFEYFSETQRNKGNFPGRFSGRQFSNSRSEMNVSTLELGDSALYLCASSRDRGMNTEAFFGQGTRLTVV.

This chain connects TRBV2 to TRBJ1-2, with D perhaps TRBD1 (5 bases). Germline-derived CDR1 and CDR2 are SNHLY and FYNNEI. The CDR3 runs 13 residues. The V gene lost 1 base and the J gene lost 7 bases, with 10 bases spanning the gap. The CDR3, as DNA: TGTGCCAGCAGTGAAGATGGGGGAGGTGGCTACACCTTC. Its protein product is CASSEDGGGGYTF.

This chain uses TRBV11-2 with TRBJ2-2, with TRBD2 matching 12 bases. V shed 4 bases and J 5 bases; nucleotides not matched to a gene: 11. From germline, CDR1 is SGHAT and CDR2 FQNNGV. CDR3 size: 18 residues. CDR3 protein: CASSSRLAGVGMTGELFF. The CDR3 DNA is TGTGCCAGCAGCTCAAGACTAGCGGGAGTGGGTATGACCGGGGAGCTGTTTTTT.